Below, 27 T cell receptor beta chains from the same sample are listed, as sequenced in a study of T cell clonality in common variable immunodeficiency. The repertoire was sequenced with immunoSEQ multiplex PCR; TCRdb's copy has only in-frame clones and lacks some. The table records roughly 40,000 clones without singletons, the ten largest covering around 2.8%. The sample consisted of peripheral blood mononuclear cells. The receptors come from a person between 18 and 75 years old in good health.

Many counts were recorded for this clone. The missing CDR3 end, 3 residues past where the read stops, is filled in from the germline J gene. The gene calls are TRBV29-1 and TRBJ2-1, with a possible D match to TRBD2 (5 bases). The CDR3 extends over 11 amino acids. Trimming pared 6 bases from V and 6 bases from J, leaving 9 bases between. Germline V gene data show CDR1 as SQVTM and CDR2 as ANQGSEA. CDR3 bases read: TGCAGCGTAGCGGAAACCAATGAG. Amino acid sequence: CSVAETNE. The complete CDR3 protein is CSVAETNEQFF.

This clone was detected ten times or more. CDR3 in amino acids: CASSLGLADSSYEQYF. The sequenced part of the CDR3 DNA is TGTGCCAGCAGCCTCGGACTAGCGGATAGCTCCTACGAG. The chain joins TRBV3-1 (or the pseudogene TRBV3-2) to TRBJ2-7, with TRBD2 matching 10 bases. The read halts 3 residues ahead of the CDR3 end, with the missing end drawn from the germline J gene. Germline CDR1 is LGHDT and CDR2 is YNNKEL (reference sequence). The CDR3 is 16 residues long. The J segment lost 0 bases and the V segment lost 4 bases, leaving 6 bases of the junction unmatched.

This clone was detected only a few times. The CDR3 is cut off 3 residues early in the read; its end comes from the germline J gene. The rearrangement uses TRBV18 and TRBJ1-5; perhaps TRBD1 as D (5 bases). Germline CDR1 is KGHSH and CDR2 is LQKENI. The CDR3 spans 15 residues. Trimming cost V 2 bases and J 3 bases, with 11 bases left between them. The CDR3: CASSPSGGYNQPQHF. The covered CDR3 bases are TGTGCCAGCTCACCATCCGGGGGGTACAATCAGCCC.

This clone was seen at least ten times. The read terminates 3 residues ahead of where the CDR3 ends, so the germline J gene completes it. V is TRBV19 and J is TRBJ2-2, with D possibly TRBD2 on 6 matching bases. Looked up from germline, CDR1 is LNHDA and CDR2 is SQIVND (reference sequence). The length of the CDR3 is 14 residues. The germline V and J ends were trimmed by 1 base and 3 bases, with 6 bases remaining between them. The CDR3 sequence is CASSIGGDTGELFF. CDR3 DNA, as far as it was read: TGTGCCAGTAGTATAGGGGGGGACACCGGGGAG.

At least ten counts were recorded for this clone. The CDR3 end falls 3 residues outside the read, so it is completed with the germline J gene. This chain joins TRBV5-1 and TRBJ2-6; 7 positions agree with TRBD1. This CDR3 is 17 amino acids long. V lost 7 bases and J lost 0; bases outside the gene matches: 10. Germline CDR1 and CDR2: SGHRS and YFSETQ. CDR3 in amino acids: CASGLGGPISGANVLTF. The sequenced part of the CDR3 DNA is TGCGCCAGCGGGTTAGGGGGCCCCATCTCTGGGGCCAACGTC.

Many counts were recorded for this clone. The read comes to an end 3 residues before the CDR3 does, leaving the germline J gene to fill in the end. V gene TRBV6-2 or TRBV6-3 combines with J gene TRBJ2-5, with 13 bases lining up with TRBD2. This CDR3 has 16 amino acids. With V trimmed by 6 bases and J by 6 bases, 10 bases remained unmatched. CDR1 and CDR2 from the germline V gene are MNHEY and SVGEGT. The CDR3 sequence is CASRGTSGGAGKTQYF. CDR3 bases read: TGTGCCAGCAGGGGCACTAGCGGGGGGGCGGGAAAGACC.

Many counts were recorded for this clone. The CDR3 DNA, read in part, is TGTGCCAGCAGCCCTAGCGGGGGGCAAGAGACC. It yields the protein CASSPSGGQET. The whole CDR3 reads CASSPSGGQETQYF. The chain carries TRBV7-9 and TRBJ2-5, with 11 bases identical to TRBD2. The read is 3 residues too short to cover the CDR3 end, so that end is filled in from the germline J gene. This CDR3 comprises 14 residues. The V segment lost 5 bases and the J segment 2 bases; nucleotides outside the gene matches: 1. CDR1 is SEHNR, CDR2 FQNEAQ, per germline (reference sequence).

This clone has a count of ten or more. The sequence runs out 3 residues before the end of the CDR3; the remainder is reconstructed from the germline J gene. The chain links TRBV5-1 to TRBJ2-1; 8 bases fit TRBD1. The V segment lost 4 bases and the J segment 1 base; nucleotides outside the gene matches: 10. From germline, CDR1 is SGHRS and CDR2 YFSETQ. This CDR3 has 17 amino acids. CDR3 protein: CASSQGQGAYSYNEQFF. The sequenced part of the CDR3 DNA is TGCGCCAGCAGCCAAGGTCAGGGGGCGTATTCCTACAATGAG.

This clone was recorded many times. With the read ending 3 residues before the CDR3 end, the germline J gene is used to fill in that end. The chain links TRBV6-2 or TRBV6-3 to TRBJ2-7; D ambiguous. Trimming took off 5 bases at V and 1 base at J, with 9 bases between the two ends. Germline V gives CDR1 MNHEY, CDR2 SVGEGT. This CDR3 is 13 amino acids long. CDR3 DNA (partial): TGTGCCAGCAGTAACGGGTTTTCCTACGAG. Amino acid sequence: CASSNGFSYE. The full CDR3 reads CASSNGFSYEQYF.

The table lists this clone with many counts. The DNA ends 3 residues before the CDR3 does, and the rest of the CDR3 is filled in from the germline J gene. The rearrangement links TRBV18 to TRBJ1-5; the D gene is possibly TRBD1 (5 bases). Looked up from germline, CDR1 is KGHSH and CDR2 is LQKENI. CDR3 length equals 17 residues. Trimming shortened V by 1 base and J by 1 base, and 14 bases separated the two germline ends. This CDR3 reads CASSPREAGLSNQPQHF. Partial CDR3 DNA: TGTGCCAGCTCACCACGTGAGGCAGGGCTAAGCAATCAGCCC.

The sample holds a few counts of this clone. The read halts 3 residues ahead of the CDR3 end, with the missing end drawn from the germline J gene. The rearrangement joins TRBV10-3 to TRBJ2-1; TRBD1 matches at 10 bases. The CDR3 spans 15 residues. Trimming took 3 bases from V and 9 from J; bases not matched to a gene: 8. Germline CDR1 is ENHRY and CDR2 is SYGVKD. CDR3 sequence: CAISDRDRGIIEQFF. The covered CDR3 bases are TGTGCCATCAGTGACCGGGACAGGGGCATCATTGAG.

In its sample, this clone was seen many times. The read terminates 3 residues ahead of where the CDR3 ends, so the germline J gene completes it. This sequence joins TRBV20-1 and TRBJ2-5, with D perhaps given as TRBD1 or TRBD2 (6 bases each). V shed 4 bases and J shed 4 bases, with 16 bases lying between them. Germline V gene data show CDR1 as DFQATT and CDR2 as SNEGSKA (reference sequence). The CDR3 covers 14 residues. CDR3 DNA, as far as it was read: TGCAGTGCTACCGACCGAGGGGGAGGAGAGACC. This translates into CSATDRGGGET. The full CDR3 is CSATDRGGGETQYF.

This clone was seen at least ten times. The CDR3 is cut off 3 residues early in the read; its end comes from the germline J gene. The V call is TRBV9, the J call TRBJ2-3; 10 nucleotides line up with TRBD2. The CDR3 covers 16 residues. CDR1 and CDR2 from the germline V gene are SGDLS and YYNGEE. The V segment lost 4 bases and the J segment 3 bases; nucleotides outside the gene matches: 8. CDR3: CASSQGTSVLTDTQYF. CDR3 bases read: TGTGCCAGCAGCCAAGGGACTAGCGTCCTTACAGATACG.

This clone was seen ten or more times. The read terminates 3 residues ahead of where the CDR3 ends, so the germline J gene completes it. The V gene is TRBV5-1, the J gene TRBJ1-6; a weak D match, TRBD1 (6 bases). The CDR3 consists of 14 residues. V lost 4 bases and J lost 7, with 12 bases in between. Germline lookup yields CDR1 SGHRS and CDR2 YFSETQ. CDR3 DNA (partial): TGCGCCAGCAGCCTAGGACAGCCAAATTCACCC. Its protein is CASSLGQPNSP. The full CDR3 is CASSLGQPNSPLHF.

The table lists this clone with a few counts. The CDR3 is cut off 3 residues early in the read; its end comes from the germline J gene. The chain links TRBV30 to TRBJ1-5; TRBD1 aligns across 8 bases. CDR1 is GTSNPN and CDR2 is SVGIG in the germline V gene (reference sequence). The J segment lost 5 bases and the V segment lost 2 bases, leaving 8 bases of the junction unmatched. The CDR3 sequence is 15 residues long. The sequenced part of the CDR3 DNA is TGTGCCTGGAGTCCACCGGGACAGGCCCATCAGCCC. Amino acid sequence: CAWSPPGQAHQP. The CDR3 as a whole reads CAWSPPGQAHQPQHF.

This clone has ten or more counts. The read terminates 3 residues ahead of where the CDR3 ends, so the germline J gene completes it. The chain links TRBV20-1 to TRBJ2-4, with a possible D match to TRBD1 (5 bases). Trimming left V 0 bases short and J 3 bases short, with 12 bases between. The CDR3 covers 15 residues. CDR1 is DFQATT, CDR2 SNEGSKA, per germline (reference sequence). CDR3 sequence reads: CSARDSGIYKNIQYF. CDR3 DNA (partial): TGCAGTGCTAGAGATTCAGGGATCTACAAAAACATT.

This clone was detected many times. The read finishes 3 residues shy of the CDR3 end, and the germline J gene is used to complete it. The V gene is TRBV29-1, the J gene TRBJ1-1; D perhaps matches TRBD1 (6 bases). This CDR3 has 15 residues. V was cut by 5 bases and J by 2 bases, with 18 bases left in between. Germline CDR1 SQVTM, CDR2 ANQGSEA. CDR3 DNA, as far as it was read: TGCAGCGTTTGGGCGCAGGGGAGAGGCAACACTGAA. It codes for CSVWAQGRGNTE. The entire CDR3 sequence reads CSVWAQGRGNTEAFF.

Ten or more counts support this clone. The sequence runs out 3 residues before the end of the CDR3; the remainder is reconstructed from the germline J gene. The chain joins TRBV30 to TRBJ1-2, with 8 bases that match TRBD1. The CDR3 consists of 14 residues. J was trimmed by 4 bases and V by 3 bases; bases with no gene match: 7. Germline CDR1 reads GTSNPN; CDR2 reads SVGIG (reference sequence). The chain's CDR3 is CAWSRGQGIYGYTF. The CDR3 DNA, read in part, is TGTGCCTGGAGCAGGGGGCAGGGGATCTATGGC.

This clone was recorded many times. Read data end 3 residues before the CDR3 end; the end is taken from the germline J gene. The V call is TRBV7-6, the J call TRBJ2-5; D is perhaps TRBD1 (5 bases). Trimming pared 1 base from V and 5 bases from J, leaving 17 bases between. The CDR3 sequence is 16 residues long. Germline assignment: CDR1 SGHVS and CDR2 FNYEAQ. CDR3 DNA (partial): TGTGCCAGCAGCTTAGTACCCACAGGCCTGGGGGAGACC. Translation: CASSLVPTGLGET. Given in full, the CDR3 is CASSLVPTGLGETQYF. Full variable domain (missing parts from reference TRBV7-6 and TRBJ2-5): GAGVSQSPRYKVTKRGQDVALRCDPISGHVSLYWYRQALGQGPEFLTYFNYEAQQDKSGLPNDRFSAERPEGSISTLTIQRTEQRDSAMYRCASSLVPTGLGETQYFGPGTRLLVL.

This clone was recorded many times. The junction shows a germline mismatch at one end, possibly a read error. CDR3 sequence reads: CSARGGYSYEQYF. CDR3 bases read: TGCAGTGCCAGAGGAGGGTACTCCTACGAG. The chain uses TRBV20-1 and TRBJ2-7, with TRBD2 as a possible D gene (6 bases). The read falls 3 residues short of the CDR3 end, and the missing part is taken from the germline J gene. The CDR3 has 13 amino acids. Germline CDR1 DFQATT, CDR2 SNEGSKA (reference sequence).

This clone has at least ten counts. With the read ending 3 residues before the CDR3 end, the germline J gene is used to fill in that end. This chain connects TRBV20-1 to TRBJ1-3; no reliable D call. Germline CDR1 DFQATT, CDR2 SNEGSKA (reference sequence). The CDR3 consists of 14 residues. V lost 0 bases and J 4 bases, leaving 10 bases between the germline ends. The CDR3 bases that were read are TGCAGTGCTAGAGATTTGGCTCTGGGAAACACC. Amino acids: CSARDLALGNT. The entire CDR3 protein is CSARDLALGNTIYF.

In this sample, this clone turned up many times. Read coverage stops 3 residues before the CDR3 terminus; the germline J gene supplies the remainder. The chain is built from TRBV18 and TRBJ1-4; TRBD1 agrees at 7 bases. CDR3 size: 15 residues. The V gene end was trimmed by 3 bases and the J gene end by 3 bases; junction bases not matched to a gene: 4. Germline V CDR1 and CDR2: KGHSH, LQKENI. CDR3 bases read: TGTGCCAGCTCACCCGGAACAGGGGCTAATGAAAAA. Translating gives CASSPGTGANEK. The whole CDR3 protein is CASSPGTGANEKLFF.

The sequenced part of the CDR3 DNA is TGTGCCAGCAGCTTAGCGGTACTAGCCTTCGATGAG. Encoded protein: CASSLAVLAFDE. The entire CDR3 is CASSLAVLAFDEQFF. The V gene is TRBV7-9, the J gene TRBJ2-1, with D possibly being TRBD2 (6 bases). The CDR3 end falls 3 residues outside the read, so it is completed with the germline J gene. The germline gives CDR1 SEHNR, CDR2 FQNEAQ (reference sequence). This CDR3 has 15 residues. V was clipped by 0 bases and J by 8 bases, with 14 bases between them.

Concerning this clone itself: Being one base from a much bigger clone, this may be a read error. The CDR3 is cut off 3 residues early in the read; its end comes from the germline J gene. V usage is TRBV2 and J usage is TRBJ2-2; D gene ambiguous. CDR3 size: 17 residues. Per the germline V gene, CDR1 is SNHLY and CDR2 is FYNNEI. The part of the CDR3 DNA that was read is TGTGCCAGCAGAAGACAAGGGCACCTCTCCGTTAATGAAAAG. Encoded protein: CASRRQGHLSVNEK. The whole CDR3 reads CASRRQGHLSVNEKLFF.

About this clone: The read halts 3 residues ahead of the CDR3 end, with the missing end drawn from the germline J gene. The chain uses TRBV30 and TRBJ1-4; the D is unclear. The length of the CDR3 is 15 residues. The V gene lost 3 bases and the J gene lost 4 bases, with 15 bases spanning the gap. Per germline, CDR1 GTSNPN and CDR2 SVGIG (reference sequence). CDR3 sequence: CAWSAAGKNNEKLFF. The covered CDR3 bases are TGTGCCTGGAGCGCCGCAGGAAAGAATAATGAAAAA.

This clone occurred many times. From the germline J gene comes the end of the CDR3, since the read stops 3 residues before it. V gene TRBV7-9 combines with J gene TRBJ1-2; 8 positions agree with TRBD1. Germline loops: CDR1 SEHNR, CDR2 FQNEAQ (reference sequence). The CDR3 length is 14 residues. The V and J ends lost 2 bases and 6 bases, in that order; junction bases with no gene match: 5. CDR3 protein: CASSLIDRGNGYTF. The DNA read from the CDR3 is TGTGCCAGCAGCTTAATCGACAGGGGCAATGGC.

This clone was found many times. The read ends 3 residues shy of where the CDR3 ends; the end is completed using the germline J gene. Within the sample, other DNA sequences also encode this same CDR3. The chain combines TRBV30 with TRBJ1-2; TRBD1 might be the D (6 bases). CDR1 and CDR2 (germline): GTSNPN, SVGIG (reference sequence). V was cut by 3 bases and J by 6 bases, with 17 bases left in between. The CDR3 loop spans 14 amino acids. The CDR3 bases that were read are TGTGCCTGGAGAACAGGGACGGATAGGCATGGC. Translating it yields CAWRTGTDRHG. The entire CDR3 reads CAWRTGTDRHGYTF.